This TCR beta chain was identified in a study of cytomegalovirus exposure and HLA in healthy donors. Regarding the study as a whole: Cytomegalovirus association was listed for 170 or so TCR beta chains. Usually a TCR sequence was rare, but some public TCRs were found in many donors. In all likelihood, a cluster of highly shared sequence variants was a sequencing artifact.

60 Vbeta and 13 Jbeta primers were used in PCR. As processed by the authors: In a later analysis, some 10 million of approximately 80 million unique beta chains occurred in at least two donors. Sequencing was performed with immunoSEQ multiplex PCR; in TCRdb, only in-frame clones are kept and a portion is missing. The DNA was the basis for D and trimming; V, J and clone size are from that table. Of 100,000 to 150,000 clones listed, approximately 81% were seen once; the top ten hold 3.5% to 4%. The CDR3 runs to 16 residues. CDR1 and CDR2 (germline): SGDLS, YYNGEE. Trimming shortened V by 3 bases and J by 1 base, and 17 bases separated the two germline ends. Notes on this clone: Antigen specificity is unknown.

The chain uses TRBV9 and TRBJ2-7; TRBD1 might be the D (6 bases). The origin of this receptor is a man aged 18 to 29 in good health and CMV-seropositive. The sequencing sample was made of PBMCs. In DNA, the CDR3 is TGTGCCAGCAGCGCGAGAAAGAGGACAGAGTCCTACGAGCAGTACTTC. It specifies CASSARKRTESYEQYF.